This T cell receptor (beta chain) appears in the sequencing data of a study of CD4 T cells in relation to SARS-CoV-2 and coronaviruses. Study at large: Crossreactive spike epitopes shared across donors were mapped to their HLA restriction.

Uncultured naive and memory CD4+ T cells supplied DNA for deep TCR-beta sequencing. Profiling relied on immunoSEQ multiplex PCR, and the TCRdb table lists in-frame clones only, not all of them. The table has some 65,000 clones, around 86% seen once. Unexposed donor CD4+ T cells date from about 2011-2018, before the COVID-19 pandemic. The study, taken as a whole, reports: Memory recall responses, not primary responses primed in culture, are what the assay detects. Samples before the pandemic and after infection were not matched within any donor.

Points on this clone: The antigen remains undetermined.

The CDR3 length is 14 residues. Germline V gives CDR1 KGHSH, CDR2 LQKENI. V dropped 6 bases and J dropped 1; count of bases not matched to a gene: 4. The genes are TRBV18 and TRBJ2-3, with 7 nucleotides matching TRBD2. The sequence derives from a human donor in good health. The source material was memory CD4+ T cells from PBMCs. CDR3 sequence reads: CASSLTSGTDTQYF. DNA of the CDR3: TGTGCCAGCTCCCTAACTAGCGGCACAGATACGCAGTATTTT.